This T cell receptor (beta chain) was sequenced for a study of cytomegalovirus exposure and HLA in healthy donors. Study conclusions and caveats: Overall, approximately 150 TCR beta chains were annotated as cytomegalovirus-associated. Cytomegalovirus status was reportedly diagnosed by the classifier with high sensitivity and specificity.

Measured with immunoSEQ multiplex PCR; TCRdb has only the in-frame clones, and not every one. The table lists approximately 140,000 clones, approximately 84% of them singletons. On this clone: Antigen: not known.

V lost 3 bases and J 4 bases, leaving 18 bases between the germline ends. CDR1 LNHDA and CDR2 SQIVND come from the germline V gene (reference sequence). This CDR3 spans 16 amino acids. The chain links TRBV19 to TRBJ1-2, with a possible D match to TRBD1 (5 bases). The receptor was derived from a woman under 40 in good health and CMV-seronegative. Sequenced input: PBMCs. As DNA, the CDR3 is TGTGCCAGTAGTATCAGAAGTCCAGGGATGGCCTATGGCTACACCTTC. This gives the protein CASSIRSPGMAYGYTF.